This TCR beta chain stems from a study of blood T cell repertoires in COVID-19. Trimming removed 6 bases from V and 1 base from J, with 16 bases in between. This CDR3 is built from 15 residues. Looked up from germline, CDR1 is MNHEY and CDR2 is SVGAGI. Methods used by the authors: From reference gene primer amplification, estimates of nucleated cell counts were derived. Only in-frame clones appear in the TCRdb table, and some are missing; sequencing was by immunoSEQ multiplex PCR. V, J and clone size derive from that table, while D and trimming were established from the DNA sequence. The sample lists 70,000 to 100,000 clones, about four fifths seen once, with over 9.5% in the top ten.

This receptor was obtained from a human donor in a cohort sampled during active COVID-19. This chain uses TRBV6-5 with TRBJ2-7, with a weak D call TRBD2 (5 bases). Input material: peripheral blood. The CDR3 is CASSPGYRLSYEQYF. In nucleotides, the CDR3 is TGTGCCAGCAGCCCGGGGTACCGACTTTCCTACGAGCAGTACTTC.